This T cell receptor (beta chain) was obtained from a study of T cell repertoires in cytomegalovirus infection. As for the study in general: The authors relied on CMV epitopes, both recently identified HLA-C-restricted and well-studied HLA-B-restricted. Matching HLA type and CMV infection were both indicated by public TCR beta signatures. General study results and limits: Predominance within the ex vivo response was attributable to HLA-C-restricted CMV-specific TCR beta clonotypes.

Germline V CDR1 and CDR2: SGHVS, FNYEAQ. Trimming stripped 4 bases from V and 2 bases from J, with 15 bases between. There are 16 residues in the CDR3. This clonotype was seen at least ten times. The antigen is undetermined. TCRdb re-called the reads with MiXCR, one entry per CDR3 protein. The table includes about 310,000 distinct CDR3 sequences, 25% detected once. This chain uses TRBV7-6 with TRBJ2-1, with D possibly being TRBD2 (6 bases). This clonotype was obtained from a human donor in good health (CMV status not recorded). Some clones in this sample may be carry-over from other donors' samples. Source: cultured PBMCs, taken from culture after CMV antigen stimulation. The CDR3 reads CASSSPLAPPYNEQFF. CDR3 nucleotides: TGTGCCAGCAGCTCGCCTCTAGCGCCCCCCTACAATGAGCAGTTCTTC.